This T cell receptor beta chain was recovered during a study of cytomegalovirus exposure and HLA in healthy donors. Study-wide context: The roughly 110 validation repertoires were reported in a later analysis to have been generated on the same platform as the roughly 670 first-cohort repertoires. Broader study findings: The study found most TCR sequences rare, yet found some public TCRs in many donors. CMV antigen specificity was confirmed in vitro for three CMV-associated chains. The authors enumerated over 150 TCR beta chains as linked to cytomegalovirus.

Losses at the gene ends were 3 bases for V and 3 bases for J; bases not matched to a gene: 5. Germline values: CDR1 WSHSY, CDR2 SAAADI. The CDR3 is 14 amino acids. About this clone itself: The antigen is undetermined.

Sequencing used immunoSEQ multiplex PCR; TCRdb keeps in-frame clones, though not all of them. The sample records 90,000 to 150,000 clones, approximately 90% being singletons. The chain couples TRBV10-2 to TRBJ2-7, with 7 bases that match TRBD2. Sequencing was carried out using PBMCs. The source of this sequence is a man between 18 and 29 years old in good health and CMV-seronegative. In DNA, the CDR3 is TGCGCCAGCAGTGAAGCGGGAAGGCACTACGAGCAGTACTTC. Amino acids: CASSEAGRHYEQYF.